This T cell receptor beta chain was observed in a study of shared clonotypes between healthy human individuals. Study results and limitations: Memory subsets generally showed lower estimated richness than naive subsets.

In regard to this clone: The antigen is not known.

Each PCR replicate from the sorted subsets contained around 200 ng DNA, which is some 30,000 T cell genomes. Generated by immunoSEQ multiplex PCR, the TCRdb table keeps only in-frame clones and is missing some. The data hold some 2 million clones, with roughly 94% observed a single time. The CDR3 runs to 17 residues. Trimming cost V 4 bases and J 6 bases; bases outside gene matches: 9. In germline, CDR1 is SGHNT, CDR2 YYREEE (reference sequence). The TCR comes from a man aged 18 to 30 in good health. The J gene is TRBJ1-6, the V gene TRBV5-4, with TRBD1 identical over 11 bases. Sequencing was performed on naive CD4+ T cells sorted from blood. Subset meaning: CD45RA+ positively selected. The CDR3 sequence is CASSPRGQGAFNSPLHF. Written as DNA, the CDR3 is TGTGCCAGCAGCCCACGAGGACAGGGGGCTTTTAATTCACCCCTCCACTTT. Variable domain in full (rest from reference TRBV5-4 and TRBJ1-6): ETGVTQSPTHLIKTRGQQVTLRCSSQSGHNTVSWYQQALGQGPQFIFQYYREEENGRGNFPPRFSGLQFPNYSSELNVNALELDDSALYLCASSPRGQGAFNSPLHFGNGTRLTVT.